This is a list of T cell receptor beta chains from one sample in a study of shared clonotypes between healthy human individuals. The data were produced by immunoSEQ multiplex PCR, yet TCRdb's version contains in-frame clones alone and is incomplete. Among 2 million to 2.5 million clones listed, under 95% were seen once. The sequencing input was naive CD4+ T cells from PBMCs. The source of these receptors is a man younger than 35 in good health. Some clones in this sample may be carry-over from other donors' samples. Each CDR3 is given with its conserved first and last residue. Fields, in order: clone size, D gene, J gene, V gene, CDR3 DNA, CDR3 protein. A D gene is named only where the DNA matches it firmly. Part of the rows lack a size; the others show once, few, many or a class for expanded clones.

.	.	TRBJ2-4	TRBV5-1	TGCGCCAGCAGCTTGGTGGGTCCCGGGGCGGGTACCAAAAACATTCAGTACTTC	CASSLVGPGAGTKNIQYF
once	TRBD2	TRBJ2-1	TRBV9	TGTGCCAGCAGCGCTAGCGGGACTAACAATGAGCAGTTCTTC	CASSASGTNNEQFF
.	TRBD2	TRBJ2-7	TRBV5-1	TGCGCCAGCAGCTTTCTAGCGGGATCAGGAGAGCAGTACTTC	CASSFLAGSGEQYF
.	.	TRBJ1-5	TRBV6-5	TGTGCCAGCAGCGGGGGAGTCAATCAGCCCCAGCATTTT	CASSGGVNQPQHF
.	TRBD1	TRBJ1-1	TRBV5-1	TGCGCCAGCAGCTTGGAGGCAGGGGGGTACACTGAAGCTTTCTTT	CASSLEAGGYTEAFF
.	.	TRBJ1-2	TRBV27	TGTGCCAGCAGTTTTTCGTCCAGGGGCACCTATGGCTACACCTTC	CASSFSSRGTYGYTF
.	TRBD1	TRBJ1-1	TRBV7-9	TGTGCCAGCAGCTTGGGGGGACAGGGATATCCTAAAGCTTTCTTT	CASSLGGQGYPKAFF
.	.	TRBJ1-4	TRBV19	TGTGCCAGTAGTATCAGGGAAGAGAATGAAAAACTGTTTTTT	CASSIREENEKLFF
.	TRBD2	TRBJ2-5	TRBV7-2	TGTGCCAGCAGCCCTAGCGGGAGGGCGAAGACCCAGTACTTC	CASSPSGRAKTQYF
.	.	TRBJ2-1	TRBV7-2	TGTGCCAGCAGCTTATTCGGCCAGAGCTCCTACAATGAGCAGTTCTTC	CASSLFGQSSYNEQFF
.	TRBD1	TRBJ2-7	TRBV30	TGTGCCTGGGGACAGGGAGGCACCTACGAGCAGTACTTC	CAWGQGGTYEQYF
.	.	TRBJ2-1	TRBV9	TGTGCCAGCAGCCTGACAAGTAACTCCTACAATGAGCAGTTCTTC	CASSLTSNSYNEQFF
once	TRBD1	TRBJ2-3	TRBV13	TGTGCCAGCAGCTCGCCGGGACAGGGAGGTACGCAGTATTTT	CASSSPGQGGTQYF
.	TRBD2	TRBJ2-1	TRBV5-1	TGCGCCAGCAGCTTGTGGTCTAGCGGGAGGGCCACGAGAGACAATGAGCAGTTCTTC	CASSLWSSGRATRDNEQFF
.	TRBD2	TRBJ2-1	TRBV7-3	TGTGCCAGCAGCTCGAGCGGGAGGGAGGGCTACAATGAGCAGTTCTTC	CASSSSGREGYNEQFF
.	TRBD1	TRBJ1-2	TRBV11-2	TGTGCCAGCAGCTTAGGGAACAGGGGGCCACGTGGCTACACCTTC	CASSLGNRGPRGYTF
.	.	TRBJ1-5	TRBV19	TGTGCCAGTAGTATCAGGGTAGTTCAGCCCCAGCATTTT	CASSIRVVQPQHF
.	.	TRBJ2-2	TRBV10-3	TGTGCCATCAGTGGGTTCGGGGTTTTAAGGGAGCTGTTTTTT	CAISGFGVLRELFF
.	.	TRBJ1-4	TRBV6-5	TGTGCCAGCCGATGGACGGTGGGGGAAAAACTGTTTTTT	CASRWTVGEKLFF
.	.	TRBJ1-1	TRBV6-6	TGTGCCAGCAGTTACCGCGACAGGCGGACTGAAGCTTTCTTT	CASSYRDRRTEAFF
.	.	TRBJ1-4	TRBV10-3	TGTGCCACCGCCACTACCCGCGGGGATGACCCTAATGAAAAACTGTTTTTT	CATATTRGDDPNEKLFF
.	.	TRBJ2-7	TRBV28	TGTGCCAGCAGTGCCCCATGGCCTCTCGAGCAGTACTTC	CASSAPWPLEQYF
.	.	TRBJ2-1	TRBV5-8	TGTGCCAGCAAGGCCAGGGATCACAATGAGCAGTTCTTC	CASKARDHNEQFF
.	.	TRBJ2-3	TRBV5-1	TGCGCCAGCAGCTCCCAAGGCACAGATACGCAGTATTTT	CASSSQGTDTQYF
few	.	TRBJ1-1	TRBV28	TGTGCCAGCAGTTCCGGGACGGTGAACACTGAAGCTTTCTTT	CASSSGTVNTEAFF
.	.	TRBJ2-5	TRBV5-4	TGTGCCAGCAGCTTGGCCGTAGATATAAGCGAGACCCAGTACTTC	CASSLAVDISETQYF
.	TRBD1	TRBJ1-1	TRBV5-1	TGCGCCAGCAGCTTGGCCCGTACAGGGGGCGCGGCTGAAGCTTTCTTT	CASSLARTGGAAEAFF
.	.	TRBJ1-5	TRBV9	TGTGCCAGCAGCGTAGCAGGGCACAGCAATCAGCCCCAGCATTTT	CASSVAGHSNQPQHF
.	.	TRBJ1-1	TRBV2	TGTGCCAGCAGTGTCGGAGGAACTGAAGCTTTCTTT	CASSVGGTEAFF
.	TRBD2	TRBJ2-1	TRBV27	TGTGCCAGCAGTTGGGGGACTAGCGGGAGGGCCGTTGACAATGAGCAGTTCTTC	CASSWGTSGRAVDNEQFF
.	TRBD2	TRBJ2-7	TRBV2	TGTGCCAGCACTGAAGTGACTAGCGGGAGTAACGAGCAGTACTTC	CASTEVTSGSNEQYF
.	.	TRBJ1-1	TRBV7-9	TGTGCCAGCAGCTTAGTACTGGGTTACAGGGAGCTGAACACTGAAGCTTTCTTT	CASSLVLGYRELNTEAFF
.	.	TRBJ1-2	TRBV2	TGTGCCAGCAGCTACCTGATAGGCCCTTATGGCTACACCTTC	CASSYLIGPYGYTF
.	TRBD2	TRBJ2-1	TRBV7-3	TGTGCCAGCAGCTTATTCAATGGGGAGGGAGAGCAGTTCTTC	CASSLFNGEGEQFF
.	.	TRBJ2-2	TRBV28	TGTGCCAGCAGTTTCGTAGCAGGGGCCCTCACCGGGGAGCTGTTTTTT	CASSFVAGALTGELFF
.	TRBD2	TRBJ2-4	TRBV4-1	TGCGCCAGCAGCCAAGCAACTAGCGGGGATCGACTAGCCAAAAACATTCAGTACTTC	CASSQATSGDRLAKNIQYF
.	.	TRBJ1-2	TRBV28	TGTGCCAGCAGTTTGGCGGGGACTGGCTACACCTTC	CASSLAGTGYTF
once	.	TRBJ2-2	TRBV5-4	TGTGCCAGCAGCTTGGTTGGAGCGGGTCTCACCGGGGAGCTGTTTTTT	CASSLVGAGLTGELFF
.	TRBD1	TRBJ2-6	TRBV15	TGTGCCACCAGCAAGACAGGGTTTCCTGGGGCCAACGTCCTGACTTTC	CATSKTGFPGANVLTF
.	TRBD1	TRBJ2-7	TRBV7-2	TGTGCCAGCAGCACAAACAGGGGGGACTACGAGCAGTACTTC	CASSTNRGDYEQYF
.	TRBD1	TRBJ1-2	TRBV6-5	TGTGCCAGCAGCCCCCGGACAGGATATGGCTACACCTTC	CASSPRTGYGYTF
.	TRBD1	TRBJ1-1	TRBV18	TGTGCCAGCTCACCTTTGACAGGGGGCAAGACTGAAGCTTTCTTT	CASSPLTGGKTEAFF
.	TRBD2	TRBJ2-1	TRBV27	TGTGCCAGCAGTTTCAGGGATAGCGGGATCAGCGAGCATGAGCAGTTCTTC	CASSFRDSGISEHEQFF
.	TRBD1	TRBJ2-7	TRBV10-3	TGTGCCATCAGTGAGACAGGGGGTATAGGCGAGCAGTACTTC	CAISETGGIGEQYF
.	.	TRBJ2-5	TRBV9	TGTGCCAGCAGCGTAGCTAGTGGGAGGGGGGAGACCCAGTACTTC	CASSVASGRGETQYF
few	.	TRBJ1-1	TRBV7-6	TGTGCCAGCAGGCTGACCCCGAACACTGAAGCTTTCTTT	CASRLTPNTEAFF
.	.	TRBJ1-1	TRBV18	TGTGCCAGCTCACCCGTTGGGACCAATACTGAAGCTTTCTTT	CASSPVGTNTEAFF
.	.	TRBJ1-2	TRBV28	TGTGCCCTGGGGAGCTACTATGGCTACACCTTC	CALGSYYGYTF
.	.	TRBJ1-2	TRBV5-1	TGCGCCAGCAGCGTAGGGGGGCCGACGAACTATGGCTACACCTTC	CASSVGGPTNYGYTF
.	.	TRBJ1-6	TRBV9	TGTGCCAGCAGCGCGTGGGAATCACCCCTCCACTTT	CASSAWESPLHF
.	TRBD2	TRBJ2-1	TRBV5-1	TGCGCCAGCAGCTCCGCAGGGGTGACTAGCGGGAGGGCCTACGAGCAGTTCTTC	CASSSAGVTSGRAYEQFF
.	.	TRBJ1-2	TRBV2	TGTGCCAGCAGTGGGTACCGGGAATTGGGGGGCTACACCTTC	CASSGYRELGGYTF
.	.	TRBJ1-2	TRBV7-9	TGTGCCAGCAGCAGGGGAGGGTTGGGCTACACCTTC	CASSRGGLGYTF